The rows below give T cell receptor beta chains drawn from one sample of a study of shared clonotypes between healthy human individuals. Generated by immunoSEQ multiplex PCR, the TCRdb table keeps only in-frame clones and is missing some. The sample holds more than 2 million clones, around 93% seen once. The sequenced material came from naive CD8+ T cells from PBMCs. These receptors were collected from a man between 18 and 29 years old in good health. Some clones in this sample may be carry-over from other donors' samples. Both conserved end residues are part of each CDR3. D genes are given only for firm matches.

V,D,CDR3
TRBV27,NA,CASSTTRVAETQYF
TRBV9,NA,CASSVADRYEQYF
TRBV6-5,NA,CASSPRGGSAEAFF
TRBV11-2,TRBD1,CASSLGAGGHYEQYF
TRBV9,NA,CASSLGSISSDEQFF
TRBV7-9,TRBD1,CASSLGPDRDPYEQYF
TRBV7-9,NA,CASSPELSSGNTIYF
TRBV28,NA,CASSLLLAGIYNEQFF
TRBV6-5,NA,CASSPGPYTGELFF
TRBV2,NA,CASSGRGDRGTEAFF
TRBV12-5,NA,CASSRYSSNTEAFF
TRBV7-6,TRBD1,CASSRPWDSQETQYF
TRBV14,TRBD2,CASSQGTSGHRNEQFF
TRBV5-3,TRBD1,CARSLKPGQGINEKLFF
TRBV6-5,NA,CASSYLTQGLNYGYTF
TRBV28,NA,CASSFIGSNQPQHF
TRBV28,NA,CATIGVITQVGTGELFF
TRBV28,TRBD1,CASKWGQGYGQPQHF
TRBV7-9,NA,CASSLGGENTEAFF
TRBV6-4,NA,CASRKDRSTYNEQFF
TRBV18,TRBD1,CASSPVGTATEAFF
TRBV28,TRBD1,CASSYRGPTHEQYF
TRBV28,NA,CASSPRQVHGELFF
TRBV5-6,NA,CASSFLEQGRLGTQYF
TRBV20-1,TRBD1,CSARQGAKLFF
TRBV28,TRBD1,CASSMTGRNTGELFF
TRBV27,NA,CASSFRGSSYEQYF
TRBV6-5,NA,CASSYSRGAQNEAFF
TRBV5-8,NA,CATTKGRNSYEQYF
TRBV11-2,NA,CASSLAVANYGYTF
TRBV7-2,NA,CASSFAGGDYYEQYF
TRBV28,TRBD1,CASSLRPAGGYGYTF
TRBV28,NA,CASSFPSSRVYEQYF
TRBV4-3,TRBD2,CASSQGESGRDTQYF
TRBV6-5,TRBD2,CASRGTSGSGNEQYF
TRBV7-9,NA,CASSSPTQGRTSGANVLTF
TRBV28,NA,CASSLWGRHTDTQYF
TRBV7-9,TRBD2,CASSLARRGVYEQYF